Presented here are 12 T cell receptor beta chains from one specimen sequenced in a study of blood T cell repertoires in COVID-19 (dated by TCRdb to the early 2020s). Receptor libraries were prepared by the immunoSEQ multiplex PCR assay. TCRdb took this table from immuneACCESS and kept in-frame rearrangements with V and J called. Such tables lack part of the clones; where checked against another copy, unresolved V genes explain under half of the gap, and the rest is unexplained. This sample gives fewer than 350,000 clones in total; approximately 90% of them show up just once. Of the sample, roughly 2% is held by the ten largest clones. The specimen sequenced was PBMCs or T cells enriched from blood (not recorded which). The receptor source for this set is a woman in her fifties or sixties in a cohort exposed to, infected with or recovered from COVID-19 (not recorded which).

This clone was observed a single time. The rearrangement links TRBV5-1 to TRBJ2-1; a weak D match, TRBD2 (6 bases). In germline, CDR1 is SGHRS, CDR2 YFSETQ. This CDR3 spans 14 amino acids. V lost 5 bases and J lost 5, with 14 bases in between. For the CDR3, the DNA is TGCGCCAGCAGACTAGCTCGAATCGACAATGAGCAGTTCTTC. Amino acids: CASRLARIDNEQFF.

This chain joins TRBV6-5 and TRBJ2-3; maybe TRBD2 (6 bases). Per germline, CDR1 MNHEY and CDR2 SVGAGI. V lost 8 bases and J lost 5, with 11 bases in between. This CDR3 contains 12 residues. The CDR3 nucleotides are TGTGCCAGCGGACTAAGGGTAGATACGCAGTATTTT. Protein product: CASGLRVDTQYF.

There are many counts of this clone. The CDR3 is CASSNRDRVPEAFF. For the CDR3, the DNA is TGTGCCAGCAGCAACCGGGACAGGGTCCCTGAAGCTTTCTTT. The V gene is TRBV5-6, the J gene TRBJ1-1, with 9 bases fitting TRBD1. CDR1 and CDR2 (germline): SGHDT, YYEEEE. The J segment lost 6 bases and the V segment lost 4 bases, leaving 7 bases of the junction unmatched. The CDR3 loop spans 14 amino acids.

V and J are TRBV11-3 and TRBJ2-1; tentatively, D is TRBD1 (7 bases). V gave up 7 bases and J gave up 10 bases, with 20 bases separating them. The CDR3 runs to 14 residues. Looked up from germline, CDR1 is SGHNT and CDR2 is YENEEA. CDR3 protein: CASTQGGARGEQFF. The CDR3 DNA follows: TGTGCCAGCACCCAGGGGGGCGCGAGAGGGGAGCAGTTCTTC. The variable domain in full, completed from reference TRBV11-3 and TRBJ2-1, reads EAGVVQSPRYKIIEKKQPVAFWCNPISGHNTLYWYLQNLGQGPELLIRYENEEAVDDSQLPKDRFSAERLKGVDSTLKIQPAELGDSAVYLCASTQGGARGEQFFGPGTRLTVL.

On this clone: This specimen includes other DNA sequences encoding the same CDR3. The chain has TRBV9 and TRBJ1-2; 9 bases are shared with TRBD1. The CDR3 is 14 residues long. Trimming at V came to 3 bases and at J to 3 bases, leaving 3 bases not matched to a gene. The germline V gene encodes CDR1 SGDLS and CDR2 YYNGEE. CDR3 loop: CASSGDRGDYGYTF. The CDR3, as DNA: TGTGCCAGCAGCGGCGACAGGGGGGACTATGGCTACACCTTC.

The gene calls are TRBV18 and TRBJ2-1; 11 bases map to TRBD2. Per germline, CDR1 KGHSH and CDR2 LQKENI. The trim removed 3 bases at V and 0 bases at J, leaving 13 bases unmatched. The CDR3 is made up of 20 amino acids. In DNA, the CDR3 is TGTGCCAGCTCACCGACACTAGCGGGAGTAGAAAAAAGCTCCTACAATGAGCAGTTCTTC. It codes for CASSPTLAGVEKSSYNEQFF. Together with reference TRBV18 and TRBJ2-1, the CDR3 gives the full variable domain: NAGVMQNPRHLVRRRGQEARLRCSPMKGHSHVYWYRQLPEEGLKFMVYLQKENIIDESGMPKERFSAEFPKEGPSILRIQQVVRGDSAAYFCASSPTLAGVEKSSYNEQFFGPGTRLTVL.

This sequence joins TRBV29-1 and TRBJ2-5; TRBD1 is a possible D gene (5 bases). Germline CDR1 reads SQVTM; CDR2 reads ANQGSEA. The V and J ends lost 2 bases and 5 bases respectively, with 21 bases between them. This CDR3 contains 16 residues. The CDR3 DNA reads as TGCAGCGTTGAAAGCCAGGGTGGTTGGTTGGAGGAGACCCAGTACTTC. Encoded protein: CSVESQGGWLEETQYF.

The chain employs TRBV7-8 and TRBJ2-5; D may be TRBD2 (6 bases). Germline CDR1 is SGHVS and CDR2 is FQNEAQ. This CDR3 has 14 residues. V was shortened by 3 bases and J by 7 bases, with 15 bases between the two germline ends. CDR3 nucleotide sequence: TGTGCCAGCAGCTTTGGCGGGGACTCGGGGACCCAGTACTTC. Translation: CASSFGGDSGTQYF.

V usage is TRBV10-3 and J usage is TRBJ1-5; maybe TRBD1 (5 bases). The germline V gene has CDR1 ENHRY and CDR2 SYGVKD. CDR3 length: 17 residues. V gave up 2 bases and J gave up 0 bases, with 14 bases separating them. In nucleotides, the CDR3 is TGTGCCATCAGTGAGGGAGGCGGAGGGGCTAGCAATCAGCCCCAGCATTTT. It yields the protein CAISEGGGGASNQPQHF.

The chain uses TRBV5-6 and TRBJ1-4; D is unclear. Germline V CDR1 and CDR2: SGHDT, YYEEEE. Trimming left V 0 bases short and J 6 bases short, with 6 bases between. The CDR3 loop spans 13 amino acids. This CDR3 reads CASSLATDEKLFF. The DNA of the CDR3 is TGTGCCAGCAGCTTGGCCACTGATGAAAAACTGTTTTTT.

On this clone itself: This could be a read error, since a much larger clone is one nucleotide away. In nucleotides, the CDR3 is TGTGCCAGCAGTTCCGTATTCGACAAGGGGCGCGAGGACACTGAAGCTTTCTTT. Its translation: CASSSVFDKGREDTEAFF. The chain employs TRBV27 and TRBJ1-1; TRBD1 might be the D (5 bases). CDR3 size: 18 residues. Between the trimmed V and J ends, which lost 4 bases and 3 bases, there was a span of 24 bases. CDR1 is MNHEY and CDR2 is SMNVEV in the germline V gene (reference sequence).

This chain links TRBV30 with TRBJ1-1; D perhaps matches TRBD1 (6 bases). Trimming pared 6 bases from V and 6 bases from J, leaving 20 bases between. The CDR3 extends over 14 amino acids. Germline values: CDR1 GTSNPN, CDR2 SVGIG (reference sequence). The CDR3 DNA follows: TGTGCCTGCGCACACGGGGGGCGCATGCCTGAAGCTTTCTTT. It translates to CACAHGGRMPEAFF.